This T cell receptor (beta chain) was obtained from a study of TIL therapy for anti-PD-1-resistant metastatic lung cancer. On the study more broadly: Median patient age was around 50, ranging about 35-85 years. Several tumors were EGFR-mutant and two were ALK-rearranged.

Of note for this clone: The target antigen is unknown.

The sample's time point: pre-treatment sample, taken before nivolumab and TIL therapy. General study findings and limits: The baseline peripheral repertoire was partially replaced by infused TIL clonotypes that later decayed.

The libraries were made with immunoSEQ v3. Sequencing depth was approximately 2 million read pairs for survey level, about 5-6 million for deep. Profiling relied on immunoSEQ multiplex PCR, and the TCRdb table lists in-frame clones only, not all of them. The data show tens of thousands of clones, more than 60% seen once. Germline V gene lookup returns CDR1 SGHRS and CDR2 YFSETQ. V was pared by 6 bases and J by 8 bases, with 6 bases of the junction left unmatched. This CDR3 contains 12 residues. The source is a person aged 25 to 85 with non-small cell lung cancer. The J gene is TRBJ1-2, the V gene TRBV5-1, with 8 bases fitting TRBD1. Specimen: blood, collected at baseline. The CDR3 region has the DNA TGCGCCAGCACTATAGACAGGGGAGGCTACACCTTC. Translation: CASTIDRGGYTF.